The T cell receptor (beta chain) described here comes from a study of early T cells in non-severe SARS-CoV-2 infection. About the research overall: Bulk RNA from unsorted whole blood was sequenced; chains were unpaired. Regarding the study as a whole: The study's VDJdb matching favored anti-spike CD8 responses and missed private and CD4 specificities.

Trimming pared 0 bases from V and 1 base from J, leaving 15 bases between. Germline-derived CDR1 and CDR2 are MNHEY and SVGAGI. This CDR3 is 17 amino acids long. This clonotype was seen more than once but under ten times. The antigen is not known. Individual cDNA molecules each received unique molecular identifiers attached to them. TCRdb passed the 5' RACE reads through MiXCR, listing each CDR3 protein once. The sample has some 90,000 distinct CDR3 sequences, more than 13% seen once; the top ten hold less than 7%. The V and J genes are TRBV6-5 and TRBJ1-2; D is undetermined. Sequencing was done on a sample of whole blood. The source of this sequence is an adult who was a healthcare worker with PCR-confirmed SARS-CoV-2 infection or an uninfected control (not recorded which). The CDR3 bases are TGTGCCAGCAGTTACTCACTAACCAGCCTCATTAACTATGGCTACACCTTC. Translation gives CASSYSLTSLINYGYTF.